This T cell receptor (beta chain) is drawn from a study of response to subunit inactivated influenza vaccine. The study's findings and limits: Seasonal influenza vaccination, on each occasion, was suggested by the authors to recruit few new T cells.

From germline, CDR1 is SQVTM and CDR2 ANQGSEA. With V trimmed by 5 bases and J by 4 bases, 9 bases remained unmatched. The CDR3 runs to 16 residues. Only one count was recorded for this clonotype. The target antigen is unknown. Each CDR3 protein gets one entry after TCRdb re-called the RT-PCR reads with MiXCR. The top ten clones hold over 8.5% of a sample with 500,000 to 750,000 distinct CDR3 sequences, about 14% of them seen once. The sample in question was PBMCs from blood, obtained 11 to 12 days after vaccination. The TCR was taken from a man in his forties or fifties who received an inactivated influenza vaccine. The rearrangement links TRBV29-1 to TRBJ2-6; 9 bases map to TRBD1. The CDR3 region is CSVSPGTGSGANVLTF. The CDR3 DNA is TGCAGCGTTTCTCCCGGGACAGGGTCCGGGGCCAACGTCCTGACTTTC.